Below, 25 T cell receptor beta chains from the same sample are listed, as sequenced in a study of cytotoxic CD8 clonotypes in ibrutinib-treated CLL (dated by TCRdb to 2020 to 2022). The method behind the library was the immunoSEQ multiplex PCR assay. This immuneACCESS table, as held by TCRdb, lists in-frame sequences with V and J called but not all clones. Of the missing ones, under half trace to an unresolved V gene in checked studies; the others have no known cause. The sample table records some 300,000 clones; approximately 80% of these occur just once. Roughly 6.3% of the sample belongs to the ten largest clones. The material was PBMCs, obtained before ibrutinib treatment. These receptors were obtained from a human donor with chronic lymphocytic leukemia.

J is TRBJ2-1 and V is TRBV9; 8 bases align to TRBD2. The V gene end was trimmed by 0 bases and the J gene end by 8 bases; junction bases not matched to a gene: 7. This CDR3 comprises 15 residues. CDR1 and CDR2 from the germline V gene are SGDLS and YYNGEE. The CDR3 reads CASSVGSGKAHEQFF. DNA of the CDR3: TGTGCCAGCAGCGTAGGTAGCGGGAAGGCCCATGAGCAGTTCTTC.

The gene calls are TRBV30 and TRBJ1-3; the D is unclear. Looked up from germline, CDR1 is GTSNPN and CDR2 is SVGIG (reference sequence). Trimming cost V 4 bases and J 8 bases, with 15 bases left between them. This CDR3 has 13 amino acids. In DNA form, the CDR3 reads TGTGCCTGGACGAACCTACCTGGTCACACCATATATTTT. Encoded protein: CAWTNLPGHTIYF.

This clone appeared a few times. The chain carries TRBV29-1 and TRBJ1-2, with 7 bases matching TRBD1. Germline V gene data show CDR1 as SQVTM and CDR2 as ANQGSEA. Trimming removed 6 bases from V and 4 bases from J; junction bases left unmatched: 5. The CDR3 runs to 12 residues. CDR3 in DNA: TGCAGCGTGGAGGACAGGTCCTATGGCTACACCTTC. Its translation: CSVEDRSYGYTF.

This clone was counted only a few times. Other DNA sequences within the sample encode an identical CDR3. This chain links TRBV18 with TRBJ1-5, with D uncertain. Between the trimmed V and J ends, which lost 2 bases and 4 bases, there was a span of 9 bases. This CDR3 comprises 14 residues. Germline V gene sequence: CDR1 KGHSH, CDR2 LQKENI. CDR3 sequence reads: CASSPSRENQPQHF. As DNA, the CDR3 is TGTGCCAGCTCACCATCGAGGGAAAATCAGCCCCAGCATTTT.

This sequence joins TRBV5-1 and TRBJ2-7; TRBD1 might be the D (6 bases). CDR3 length: 14 amino acids. Trimming took 0 bases from V and 3 from J, leaving 10 bases between them. CDR1 is SGHRS and CDR2 is YFSETQ in the germline V gene. Here the CDR3 DNA reads TGCGCCAGCAGCTTGGGAGACAGGTTCTACGAGCAGTACTTC. Protein sequence: CASSLGDRFYEQYF.

V gene TRBV7-9 combines with J gene TRBJ2-7; TRBD1 matches at 11 bases. Germline-derived CDR1 and CDR2 are SEHNR and FQNEAQ (reference sequence). The V gene end was trimmed by 2 bases and the J gene end by 6 bases; junction bases not matched to a gene: 6. CDR3 length: 15 residues. CDR3 DNA: TGTGCCAGCAGCTTACCGGACAGGGGGCTATTCGAGCAGTACTTC. This codes for CASSLPDRGLFEQYF.

V usage is TRBV28 and J usage is TRBJ2-3; D uncertain. There are 13 residues in the CDR3. The V and J ends lost 5 bases and 0 bases respectively, with 6 bases between them. Looked up from germline, CDR1 is MDHEN and CDR2 is SYDVKM. CDR3 sequence reads: CASSHGSTDTQYF. The CDR3 region has the DNA TGTGCCAGCAGTCACGGTAGCACAGATACGCAGTATTTT.

This clone appeared a single time. The chain links TRBV4-1 to TRBJ1-1, with D possibly TRBD1 on 6 matching bases. CDR1 and CDR2 from the germline V gene are MGHRA and YSYEKL. Trimming shortened V by 6 bases and J by 2 bases, and 16 bases separated the two germline ends. This CDR3 is built from 15 residues. The CDR3 region is CASRRLRGSNTEAFF. The CDR3 DNA follows: TGCGCCAGCAGACGACTCAGGGGCTCTAACACTGAAGCTTTCTTT.

This chain joins TRBV19 and TRBJ1-2, with D unclear. The CDR3 loop spans 12 amino acids. V lost 11 bases and J 5 bases, leaving 15 bases between the germline ends. The germline V gene has CDR1 LNHDA and CDR2 SQIVND (reference sequence). The CDR3 loop is CAVGVFTYGYTF. The CDR3 DNA reads TGTGCCGTTGGGGTGTTTACTTATGGCTACACCTTC.

The chain is built from TRBV27 and TRBJ2-2; no clear D gene. Germline V CDR1 and CDR2: MNHEY, SMNVEV (reference sequence). The CDR3 runs 13 residues. The V end lost 3 bases, the J end lost 4 bases, and 6 bases lay between the germline ends. DNA for the CDR3: TGTGCCAGCAGTTTGTGGGGCACCGGGGAGCTGTTTTTT. Translated, it gives CASSLWGTGELFF.

The genes are TRBV30 and TRBJ1-4, with D unresolved. This CDR3 region has 15 residues. Germline V gives CDR1 GTSNPN, CDR2 SVGIG (reference sequence). V gave up 2 bases and J gave up 7 bases, with 17 bases separating them. As DNA, the CDR3 is TGTGCCTGGAGTCGGAACGCGGGATTATTTGAAAAACTGTTTTTT. This codes for CAWSRNAGLFEKLFF.

J is TRBJ2-1 and V is TRBV27, with 11 bases aligning to TRBD2. Trimming removed 8 bases from V and 6 bases from J; junction bases left unmatched: 3. This CDR3 region has 13 residues. The germline gives CDR1 MNHEY, CDR2 SMNVEV (reference sequence). As DNA, the CDR3 is TGTGCCAGCGGTAGCGGGAGGGCCAATGAGCAGTTCTTC. Encoded protein: CASGSGRANEQFF.

The chain recombines TRBV5-1 with TRBJ2-1; 11 positions match TRBD2. Trimming removed 0 bases from V and 3 bases from J; junction bases left unmatched: 5. This CDR3 is 17 amino acids long. From germline, CDR1 is SGHRS and CDR2 YFSETQ. The DNA of the CDR3 is TGCGCCAGCAGCTTGGGACTAGCGGGGAACATCTACAATGAGCAGTTCTTC. Amino acid sequence: CASSLGLAGNIYNEQFF.

The chain is built from TRBV28 and TRBJ2-1; tentatively, D is TRBD1 (6 bases). The CDR3 loop spans 14 amino acids. The germline CDR1 and CDR2 sequences are MDHEN and SYDVKM. With 5 bases removed from V and 10 bases from J, the gap between germline ends came to 18 bases. The CDR3 loop reads CASSLHPDSPEQFF. CDR3 DNA sequence: TGTGCCAGCAGTCTCCACCCGGACAGTCCCGAGCAGTTCTTC.

J is TRBJ2-2 and V is TRBV5-1, with 11 bases aligning to TRBD2. V dropped 2 bases and J dropped 6; count of bases not matched to a gene: 6. The CDR3 runs 16 residues. In germline, CDR1 is SGHRS, CDR2 YFSETQ. The chain's CDR3 is CASSFRVAGGSGELFF. CDR3 DNA sequence: TGCGCCAGCAGCTTTCGCGTAGCGGGAGGGTCCGGGGAGCTGTTTTTT.

This sequence joins TRBV7-6 and TRBJ2-7; D possibly matches TRBD1 or TRBD2 (5 bases each). The CDR3 runs 15 residues. Germline CDR1 reads SGHVS; CDR2 reads FNYEAQ. The V end lost 1 base, the J end lost 2 bases, and 12 bases lay between the germline ends. The CDR3 region has the DNA TGTGCCAGCAGCTTAGGGGGCGGGCACCCCTACGAGCAGTACTTC. Its protein product is CASSLGGGHPYEQYF.

The chain carries TRBV5-1 and TRBJ2-5; TRBD2 is a possible D gene (6 bases). Trimming pared 5 bases from V and 2 bases from J, leaving 13 bases between. The CDR3 has 14 amino acids. CDR1 and CDR2 from the germline V gene are SGHRS and YFSETQ. The chain's CDR3 is CASSNAGSQETQYF. Written as DNA, the CDR3 is TGCGCCAGCAGTAATGCGGGAAGTCAAGAGACCCAGTACTTC.

The chain recombines TRBV18 with TRBJ1-2, with TRBD1 matching over 12 bases. The CDR3 consists of 15 residues. Germline assignment: CDR1 KGHSH and CDR2 LQKENI. The V and J ends lost 1 base and 8 bases, in that order; junction bases with no gene match: 5. CDR3 loop: CASSPQGQGARGYTF. In DNA, the CDR3 is TGTGCCAGCTCACCACAGGGACAGGGGGCGCGAGGCTACACCTTC. Full variable domain (remainder filled in from reference TRBV18 and TRBJ1-2): NAGVMQNPRHLVRRRGQEARLRCSPMKGHSHVYWYRQLPEEGLKFMVYLQKENIIDESGMPKERFSAEFPKEGPSILRIQQVVRGDSAAYFCASSPQGQGARGYTFGSGTRLTVV.

This chain uses TRBV5-8 with TRBJ2-1, with 8 bases identical to TRBD2. The CDR3 contains 16 residues. The V gene end was trimmed by 4 bases and the J gene end by 0 bases; junction bases not matched to a gene: 6. CDR1 SGHTS and CDR2 YDEGEE come from the germline V gene. This CDR3 is CASSPTGTSSYNEQFF. In nucleotides, the CDR3 is TGTGCCAGCAGCCCAACCGGGACTAGCTCCTACAATGAGCAGTTCTTC.

V and J are TRBV5-1 and TRBJ2-6; D possibly uses TRBD1 or TRBD2 (5 bases each). Trimming left V 4 bases short and J 1 base short, with 12 bases between. The germline CDR1 and CDR2 sequences are SGHRS and YFSETQ. The CDR3 loop spans 16 amino acids. CDR3: CASSPWGSSGANVLTF. The DNA for the CDR3 is TGCGCCAGCAGCCCCTGGGGGTCTTCTGGGGCCAACGTCCTGACTTTC.

V and J are TRBV6-5 and TRBJ2-2; D remains ambiguous. The CDR3 length is 12 residues. V was pared by 6 bases and J by 1 base, with 3 bases between. Germline CDR1 reads MNHEY; CDR2 reads SVGAGI. CDR3 loop: CASSRNTGELFF. CDR3 in DNA: TGTGCCAGCAGCCGGAACACCGGGGAGCTGTTTTTT.

This clone appeared a few times. The chain recombines TRBV19 with TRBJ2-4; D is possibly TRBD1 or TRBD2 (5 bases each). The CDR3 runs 13 residues. Germline CDR1 LNHDA, CDR2 SQIVND (reference sequence). V lost 8 bases, J lost 6 bases, and 14 bases lay in between. CDR3 DNA sequence: TGTGCCAGTGGCTTCCGGGACGGAAACATTCAGTACTTC. Translating it yields CASGFRDGNIQYF. Filled out from reference TRBV19 and TRBJ2-4, the complete variable domain reads DGGITQSPKYLFRKEGQNVTLSCEQNLNHDAMYWYRQDPGQGLRLIYYSQIVNDFQKGDIAEGYSVSREKKESFPLTVTSAQKNPTAFYLCASGFRDGNIQYFGAGTRLSVL.

CDR3 amino acids: CASSWSGTGAGELFF. The CDR3 DNA reads TGCGCCAGCAGCTGGTCCGGGACAGGGGCCGGGGAGCTGTTTTTT. This chain connects TRBV5-1 to TRBJ2-2; 10 positions match TRBD1. Per the germline V gene, CDR1 is SGHRS and CDR2 is YFSETQ. This CDR3 comprises 15 residues. Trimming at V came to 3 bases and at J to 6 bases, leaving 5 bases not matched to a gene. The complete variable domain, with remaining parts taken from reference TRBV5-1 and TRBJ2-2, reads KAGVTQTPRYLIKTRGQQVTLSCSPISGHRSVSWYQQTPGQGLQFLFEYFSETQRNKGNFPGRFSGRQFSNSRSEMNVSTLELGDSALYLCASSWSGTGAGELFFGEGSRLTVL.

This clone has a handful of counts. J is TRBJ2-7 and V is TRBV4-3; D unresolved. Germline V gene lookup returns CDR1 LGHNA and CDR2 YSLEER. Trimming stripped 3 bases from V and 2 bases from J, with 14 bases between. CDR3 size: 15 residues. In DNA form, the CDR3 reads TGCGCCAGCAGCCATATTGGTCAGCCTCCCTACGAGCAGTACTTC. This sequence encodes CASSHIGQPPYEQYF.

The V and J genes are TRBV7-8 and TRBJ2-3, with TRBD2 matching over 12 bases. The CDR3 extends over 16 amino acids. After removal of 5 bases from V and 4 bases from J, the junction contained 7 bases not matched to a gene. Germline V gene lookup returns CDR1 SGHVS and CDR2 FQNEAQ. CDR3 protein: CASSGWTSGKADTQYF. DNA of the CDR3: TGTGCCAGCAGCGGTTGGACTAGCGGGAAGGCAGATACGCAGTATTTT.